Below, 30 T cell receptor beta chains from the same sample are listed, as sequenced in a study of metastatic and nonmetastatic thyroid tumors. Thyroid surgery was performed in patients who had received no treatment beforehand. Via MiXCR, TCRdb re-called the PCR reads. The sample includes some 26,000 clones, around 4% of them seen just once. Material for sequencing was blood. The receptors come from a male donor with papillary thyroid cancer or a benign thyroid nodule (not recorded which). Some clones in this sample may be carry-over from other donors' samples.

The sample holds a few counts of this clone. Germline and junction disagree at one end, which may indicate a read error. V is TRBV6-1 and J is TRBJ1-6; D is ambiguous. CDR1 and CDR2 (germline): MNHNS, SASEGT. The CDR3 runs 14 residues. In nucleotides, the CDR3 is TGTGCCACCAGTAGTGGTCCATATAATTCACCCCTCCACTTT. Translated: CATSSGPYNSPLHF.

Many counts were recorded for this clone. The CDR3 DNA follows: TGCGCCAGCAGCTTCCTCCCGGGGGATGAGCAGTTCTTC. Translation gives CASSFLPGDEQFF. V and J are TRBV5-1 and TRBJ2-1; maybe TRBD2 (6 bases). Trimming cost V 2 bases and J 8 bases, with 11 bases left between them. Germline V gene sequence: CDR1 SGHRS, CDR2 YFSETQ. CDR3 size: 13 residues.

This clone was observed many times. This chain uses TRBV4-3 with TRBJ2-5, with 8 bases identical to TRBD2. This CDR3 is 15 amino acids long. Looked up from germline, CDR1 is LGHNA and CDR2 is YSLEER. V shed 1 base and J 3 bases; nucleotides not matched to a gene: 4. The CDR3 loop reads CASSQGAAGEETQYF. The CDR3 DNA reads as TGCGCCAGCAGCCAAGGCGCAGCGGGAGAAGAGACCCAGTACTTC.

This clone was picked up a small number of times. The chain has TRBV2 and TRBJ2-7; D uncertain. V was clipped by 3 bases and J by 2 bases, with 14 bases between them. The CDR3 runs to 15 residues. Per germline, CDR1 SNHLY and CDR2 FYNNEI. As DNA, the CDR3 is TGTGCCAGCAGTGATCTTATAACAGCTACCTACGAGCAGTACTTC. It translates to CASSDLITATYEQYF.

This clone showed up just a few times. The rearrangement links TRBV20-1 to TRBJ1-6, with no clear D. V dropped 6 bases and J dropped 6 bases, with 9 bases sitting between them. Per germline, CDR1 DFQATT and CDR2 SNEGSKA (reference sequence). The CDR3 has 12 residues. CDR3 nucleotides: TGCAGTGCAACGACAAGTAATTCACCCCTCCACTTT. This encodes CSATTSNSPLHF.

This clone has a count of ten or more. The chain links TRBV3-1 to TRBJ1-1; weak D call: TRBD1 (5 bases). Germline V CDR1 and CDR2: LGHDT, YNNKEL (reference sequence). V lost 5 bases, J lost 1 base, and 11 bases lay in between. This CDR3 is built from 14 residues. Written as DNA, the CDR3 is TGTGCCAGCAGCAGGGGACTCCCGAACACTGAAGCTTTCTTT. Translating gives CASSRGLPNTEAFF.

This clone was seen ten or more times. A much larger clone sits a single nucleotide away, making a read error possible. CDR3 in amino acids: CASSLGHPSPYEQYF. The CDR3 nucleotides read TGTGCCAGCAGCCTGGGGCACCCGAGCCCCTACGAGCAGTACTTC. The chain employs TRBV28 and TRBJ2-7; the D gene is possibly TRBD1 (5 bases). Germline lookup yields CDR1 MDHEN and CDR2 SYDVKM. The V end lost 6 bases, the J end lost 2 bases, and 17 bases lay between the germline ends. The CDR3 length is 15 residues. The full variable domain, in which reference TRBV28 and TRBJ2-7 provide the parts outside the CDR3, is DVKVTQSSRYLVKRTGEKVFLECVQDMDHENMFWYRQDPGLGLRLIYFSYDVKMKEKGDIPEGYSVSREKKERFSLILESASTNQTSMYLCASSLGHPSPYEQYFGPGTRLTVT.

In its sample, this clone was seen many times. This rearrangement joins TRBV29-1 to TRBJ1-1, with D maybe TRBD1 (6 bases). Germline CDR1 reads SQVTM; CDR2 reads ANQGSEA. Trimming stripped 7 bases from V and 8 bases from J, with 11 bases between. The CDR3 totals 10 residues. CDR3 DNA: TGCAGCGGCGAGCAGGGGGAAGCTTTCTTT. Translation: CSGEQGEAFF.

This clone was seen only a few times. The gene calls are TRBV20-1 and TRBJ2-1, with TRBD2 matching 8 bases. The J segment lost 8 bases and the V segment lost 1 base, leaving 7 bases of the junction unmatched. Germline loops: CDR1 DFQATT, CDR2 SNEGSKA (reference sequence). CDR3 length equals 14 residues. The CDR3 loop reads CSARGVAGYYEQFF. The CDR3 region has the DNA TGCAGTGCTAGAGGAGTAGCGGGATATTATGAGCAGTTCTTC.

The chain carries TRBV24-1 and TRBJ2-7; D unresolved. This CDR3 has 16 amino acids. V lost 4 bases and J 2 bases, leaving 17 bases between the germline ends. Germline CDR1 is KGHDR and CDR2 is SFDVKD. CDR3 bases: TGTGCCACCAGTGACCCCGGCAGAGTAGGTCCCTACGAGCAGTACTTC. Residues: CATSDPGRVGPYEQYF.

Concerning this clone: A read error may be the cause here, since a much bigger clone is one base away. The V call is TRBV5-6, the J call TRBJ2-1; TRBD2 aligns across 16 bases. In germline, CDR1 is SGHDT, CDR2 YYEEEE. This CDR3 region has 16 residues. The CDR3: CASNLAGLAGGSEQFF. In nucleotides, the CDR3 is TGTGCCAGCAACTTGGCGGGACTAGCGGGAGGGTCTGAGCAGTTCTTC.

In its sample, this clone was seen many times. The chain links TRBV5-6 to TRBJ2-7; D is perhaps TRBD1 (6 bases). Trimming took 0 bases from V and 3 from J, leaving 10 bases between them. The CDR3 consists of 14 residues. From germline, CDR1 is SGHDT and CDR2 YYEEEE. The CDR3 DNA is TGTGCCAGCAGCTTGGGGGCAGGGGACTACGAGCAGTACTTC. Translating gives CASSLGAGDYEQYF.

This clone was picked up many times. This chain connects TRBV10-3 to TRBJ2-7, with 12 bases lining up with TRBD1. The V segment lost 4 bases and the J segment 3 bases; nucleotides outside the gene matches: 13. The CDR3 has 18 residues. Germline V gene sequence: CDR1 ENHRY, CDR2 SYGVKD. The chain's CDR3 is CAISAGGQGAGTLYEQYF. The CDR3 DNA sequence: TGTGCCATCAGTGCTGGGGGACAGGGGGCGGGGACCCTCTACGAGCAGTACTTC.

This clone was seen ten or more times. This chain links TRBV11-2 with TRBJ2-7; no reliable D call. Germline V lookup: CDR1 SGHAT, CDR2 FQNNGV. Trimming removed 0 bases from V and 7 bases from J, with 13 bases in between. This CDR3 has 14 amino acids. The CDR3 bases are TGTGCCAGCAGCTTAGATCCAGGTCCGGTTGAGCAGTACTTC. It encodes CASSLDPGPVEQYF.

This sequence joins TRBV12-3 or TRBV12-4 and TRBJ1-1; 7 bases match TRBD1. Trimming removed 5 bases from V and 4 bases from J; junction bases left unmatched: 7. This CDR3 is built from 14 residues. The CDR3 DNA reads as TGTGCCAGCAGTCTTGACAGGGTTGCCACTGAAGCTTTCTTT. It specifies CASSLDRVATEAFF.

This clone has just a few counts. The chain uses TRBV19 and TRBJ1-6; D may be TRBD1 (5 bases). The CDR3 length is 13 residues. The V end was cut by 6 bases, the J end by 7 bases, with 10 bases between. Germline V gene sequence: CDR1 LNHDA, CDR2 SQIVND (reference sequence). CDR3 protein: CASRGTENSPLHF. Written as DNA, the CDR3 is TGTGCCAGTAGAGGGACGGAGAATTCACCCCTCCACTTT.

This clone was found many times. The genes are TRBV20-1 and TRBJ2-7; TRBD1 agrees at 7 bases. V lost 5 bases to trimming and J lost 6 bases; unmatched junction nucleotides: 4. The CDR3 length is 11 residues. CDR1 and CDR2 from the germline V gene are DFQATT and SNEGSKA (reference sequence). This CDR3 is CSASRTGEQYF. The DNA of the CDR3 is TGCAGTGCTTCTAGGACAGGCGAGCAGTACTTC.

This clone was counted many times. In DNA form, the CDR3 reads TGTGCCAGCAGCTTGGACGGGACACCGAACACTGAAGCTTTCTTT. This gives the protein CASSLDGTPNTEAFF. V usage is TRBV5-4 and J usage is TRBJ1-1; D might be TRBD1 (6 bases). This CDR3 is 15 amino acids long. Germline V gene lookup returns CDR1 SGHNT and CDR2 YYREEE (reference sequence). V was pared by 0 bases and J by 1 base, with 10 bases between.

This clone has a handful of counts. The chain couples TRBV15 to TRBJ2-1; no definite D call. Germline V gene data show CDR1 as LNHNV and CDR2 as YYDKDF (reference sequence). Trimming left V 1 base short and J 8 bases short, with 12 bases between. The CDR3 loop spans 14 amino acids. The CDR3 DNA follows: TGTGCCACCAGCAGAGGGGAAGGAAGAGATGAGCAGTTCTTC. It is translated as CATSRGEGRDEQFF.

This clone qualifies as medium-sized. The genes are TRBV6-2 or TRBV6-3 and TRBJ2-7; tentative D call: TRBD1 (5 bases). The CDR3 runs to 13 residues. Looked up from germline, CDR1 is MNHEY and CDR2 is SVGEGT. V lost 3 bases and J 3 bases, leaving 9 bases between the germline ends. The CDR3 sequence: CASSYQGIYEQYF. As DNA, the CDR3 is TGTGCCAGCAGTTATCAGGGAATCTACGAGCAGTACTTC.

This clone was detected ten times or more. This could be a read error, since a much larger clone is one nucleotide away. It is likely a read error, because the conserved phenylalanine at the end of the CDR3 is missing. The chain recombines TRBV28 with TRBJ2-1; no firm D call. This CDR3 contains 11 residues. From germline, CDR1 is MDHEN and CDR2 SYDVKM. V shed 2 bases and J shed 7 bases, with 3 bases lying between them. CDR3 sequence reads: CASSLLNEQFL. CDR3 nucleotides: TGTGCCAGCAGTTTACTTAATGAGCAGTTCCTC.

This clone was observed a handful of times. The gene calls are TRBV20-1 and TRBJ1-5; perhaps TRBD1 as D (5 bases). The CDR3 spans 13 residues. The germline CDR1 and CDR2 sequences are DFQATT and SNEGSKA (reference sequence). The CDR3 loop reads CTCGGKGNQPQHF. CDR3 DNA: TGCACCTGCGGGGGAAAAGGCAATCAGCCCCAGCATTTT.

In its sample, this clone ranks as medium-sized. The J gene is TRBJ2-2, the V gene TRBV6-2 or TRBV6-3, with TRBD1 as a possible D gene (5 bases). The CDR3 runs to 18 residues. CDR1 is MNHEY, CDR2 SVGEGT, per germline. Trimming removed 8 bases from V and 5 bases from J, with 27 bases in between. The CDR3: CASGAPTRLDERTGELFF. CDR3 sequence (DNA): TGTGCCAGCGGGGCTCCGACCCGTTTAGATGAACGGACCGGGGAGCTGTTTTTT.

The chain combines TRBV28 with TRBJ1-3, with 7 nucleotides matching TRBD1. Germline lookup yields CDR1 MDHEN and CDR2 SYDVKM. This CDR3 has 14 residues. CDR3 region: CGTGVHLSGNTIYF. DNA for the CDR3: TGTGGTACAGGGGTTCATCTCTCTGGAAACACCATATATTTT.

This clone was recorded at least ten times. As DNA, the CDR3 is TGTGCCAGCAGCGTAGAATGGCTAGATACGCAGTATTTT. Its translation: CASSVEWLDTQYF. J is TRBJ2-3 and V is TRBV9; D gene unclear. Germline V gene sequence: CDR1 SGDLS, CDR2 YYNGEE. Trimming removed 0 bases at V and 5 bases at J, with 7 bases between. The CDR3 is 13 residues long.

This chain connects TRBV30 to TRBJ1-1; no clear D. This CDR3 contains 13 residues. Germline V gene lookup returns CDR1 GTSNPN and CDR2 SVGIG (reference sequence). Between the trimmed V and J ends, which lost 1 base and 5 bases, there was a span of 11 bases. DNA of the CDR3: TGTGCCTGGAGTGGGCATGGCGGGACTGAAGCTTTCTTT. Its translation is CAWSGHGGTEAFF.

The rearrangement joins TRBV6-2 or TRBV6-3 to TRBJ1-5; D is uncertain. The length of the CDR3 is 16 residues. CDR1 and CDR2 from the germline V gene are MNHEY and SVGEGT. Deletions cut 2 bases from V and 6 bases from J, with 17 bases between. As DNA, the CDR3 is TGTGCCAGCAGTTACCATCGACGGTCAACGAGTCAGCCCCAGCATTTT. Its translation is CASSYHRRSTSQPQHF.

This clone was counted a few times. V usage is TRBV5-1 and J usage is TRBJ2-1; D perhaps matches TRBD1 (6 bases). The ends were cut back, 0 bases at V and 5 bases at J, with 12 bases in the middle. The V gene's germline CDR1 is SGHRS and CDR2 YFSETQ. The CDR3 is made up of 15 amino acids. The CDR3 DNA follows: TGCGCCAGCAGCTTGGGGTCAGGGGATGACAATGAGCAGTTCTTC. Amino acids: CASSLGSGDDNEQFF.

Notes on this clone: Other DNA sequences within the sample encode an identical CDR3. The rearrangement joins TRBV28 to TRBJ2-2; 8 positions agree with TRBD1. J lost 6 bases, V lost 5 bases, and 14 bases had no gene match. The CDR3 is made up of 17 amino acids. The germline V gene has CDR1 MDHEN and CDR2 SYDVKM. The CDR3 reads CASSTPSGGGFSGELFF. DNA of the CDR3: TGTGCCAGCAGTACGCCCTCAGGGGGCGGTTTTTCCGGGGAGCTGTTTTTT.

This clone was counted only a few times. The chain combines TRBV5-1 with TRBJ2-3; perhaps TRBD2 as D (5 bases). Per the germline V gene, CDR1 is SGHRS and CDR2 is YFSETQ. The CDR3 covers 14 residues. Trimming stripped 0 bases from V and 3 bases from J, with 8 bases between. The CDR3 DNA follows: TGCGCCAGCAGCTTGGGAAGAGGGACAGATACGCAGTATTTT. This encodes CASSLGRGTDTQYF.